Below, one TCR beta chain is given with its context. Which antigen it targets is not known. No qualities accompany the bases; no much larger clone lies one base away. Other DNA sequences from this sample encode an identical CDR3 as well. The data stem from a study of blood T cell repertoires in COVID-19 (dated by TCRdb to between 2020 and 2021). Looking at the study overall: Samples covering the acute and convalescent phases of COVID-19 were provided by collaborators in the United States, Italy and Spain. Deeply sampled blood TCRbeta repertoires from subjects exposed to, actively infected with, or recovered from COVID-19 were included in the dataset. The samples were drawn from the first 160 participants of the ongoing ImmuneRACE study and from 1,254 subjects provided by 6 global collaborators. A de-identified subject ID, COVID-19 status, age in years and sex were almost always included in the sample metadata. HLA class I and class II types, where available, came from metadata supplied by the sample provider rather than from assay-based typing. The prospective study material was composed of cDNA or gDNA derived from T cells, B-cell-depleted T cells, or PBMCs. A freely available public database, intended as a resource for researchers studying the immune response to SARS-CoV-2, is where the repertoires were released. Beyond this particular receptor, the publication reports: The amount of clinical and demographic metadata varied by source and participant and was provided uncurated.

The immunoSEQ Assay, a bias-controlled multiplex PCR, was used to amplify TCRbeta CDR3 regions from genomic DNA. On the study's bioinformatics: The number of nucleated cells in each sample was estimated by amplification of reference gene primers within the assay. Sequence reads were collapsed and filtered to measure the absolute abundance of every unique TCRbeta CDR3 rearrangement. Productive Simpson clonality was computed per sample as the square root of Simpson's diversity index over productive rearrangements. Held by TCRdb, this immuneACCESS table contains in-frame sequences only and omits some clones. Under half of the omission traces to an unresolved V gene where checked; the cause of the rest is unknown. V and J calls and clone size come straight from that table; D and trimming were deduced from the DNA. Here the sample has 300,000 to 400,000 clones; 85% to 90% occur a single time. Approximately 2.9% of the sample lies in the top ten.

The germline V gene provides CDR1 MDHEN and CDR2 SYDVKM. A distance of 9 bases separates the germline ends of V and J, which lose 3 bases and 3 bases respectively. The CDR3 spans 15 residues, from the cysteine through the phenylalanine. The kept DNA is CDR3 alone, 45 bases in frame from the first base. The collaborating institutions used their own protocols to collect whole blood in K2EDTA tubes. Collaborator samples were shipped for TCRbeta analysis as frozen whole blood, isolated PBMCs, or DNA extracted from either sample type. Sequenced input: peripheral blood. This chain joins TRBV28 to TRBJ2-6; D gene: possibly TRBD2, on 5 matching bases. The receptor was derived from a human donor in a cohort sampled during active COVID-19. The CDR3 reads as follows: CASSLLRVGANVLTF. The DNA sequence is as follows: TGTGCCAGCAGTTTGTTGAGGGTTGGGGCCAACGTCCTGACTTTC.